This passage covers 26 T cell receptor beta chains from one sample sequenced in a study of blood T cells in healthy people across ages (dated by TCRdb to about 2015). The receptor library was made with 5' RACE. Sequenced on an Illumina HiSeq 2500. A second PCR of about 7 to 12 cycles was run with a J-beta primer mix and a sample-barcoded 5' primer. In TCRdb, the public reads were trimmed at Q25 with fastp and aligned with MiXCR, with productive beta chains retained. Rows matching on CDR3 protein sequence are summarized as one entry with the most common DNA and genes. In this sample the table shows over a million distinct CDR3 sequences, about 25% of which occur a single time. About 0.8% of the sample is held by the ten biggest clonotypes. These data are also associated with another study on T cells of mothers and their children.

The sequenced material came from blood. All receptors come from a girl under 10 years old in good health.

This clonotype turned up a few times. In DNA, the CDR3 is TGCGCCAGCAGCCAAGATCGGTCACTCTACGAGCAGTACTTC. Its protein product is CASSQDRSLYEQYF. The chain recombines TRBV4-3 with TRBJ2-7, with D unclear. Germline CDR1 is LGHNA and CDR2 is YSLEER. The germline V and J ends were trimmed by 0 bases and 3 bases, with 9 bases remaining between them. CDR3 size: 14 residues.

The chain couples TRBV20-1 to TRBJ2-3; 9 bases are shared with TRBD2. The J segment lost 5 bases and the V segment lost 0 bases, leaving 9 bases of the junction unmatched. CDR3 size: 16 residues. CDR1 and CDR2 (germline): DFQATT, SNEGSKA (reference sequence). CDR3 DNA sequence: TGCAGTGCTAGAGATCCCAGCGGGGGGAATGGAGATACGCAGTATTTT. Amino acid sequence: CSARDPSGGNGDTQYF.

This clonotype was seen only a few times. The DNA of the CDR3 is TGCGCCAGCAGCCAAGAGCAAGGGAGCGGCTACACCTTC. The encoded protein is CASSQEQGSGYTF. The chain links TRBV4-1 to TRBJ1-2; unclear D gene. Germline V gene data show CDR1 as MGHRA and CDR2 as YSYEKL. The CDR3 consists of 13 residues. Trimming took 0 bases from V and 8 from J, leaving 10 bases between them.

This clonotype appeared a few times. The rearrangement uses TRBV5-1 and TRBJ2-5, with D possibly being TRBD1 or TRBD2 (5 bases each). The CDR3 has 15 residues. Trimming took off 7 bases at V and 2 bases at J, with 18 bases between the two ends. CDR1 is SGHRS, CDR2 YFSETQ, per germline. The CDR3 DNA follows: TGCGCCAGCCGCCCCCCGGCAGGGAGACAAGAGACCCAGTACTTC. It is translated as CASRPPAGRQETQYF.

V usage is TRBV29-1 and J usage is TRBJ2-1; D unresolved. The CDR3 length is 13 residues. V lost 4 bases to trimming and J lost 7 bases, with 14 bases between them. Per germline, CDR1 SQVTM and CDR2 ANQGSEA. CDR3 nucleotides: TGCAGCGTTGTTGCGGCCTTTGAGAATGAGCAGTTCTTC. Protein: CSVVAAFENEQFF.

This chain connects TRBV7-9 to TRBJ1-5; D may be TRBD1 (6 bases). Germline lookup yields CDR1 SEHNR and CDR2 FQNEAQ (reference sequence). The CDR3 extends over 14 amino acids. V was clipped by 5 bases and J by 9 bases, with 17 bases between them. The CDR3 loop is CASSTDRTAGPQHF. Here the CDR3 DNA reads TGTGCCAGCAGCACAGACAGGACCGCTGGGCCCCAGCATTTT.

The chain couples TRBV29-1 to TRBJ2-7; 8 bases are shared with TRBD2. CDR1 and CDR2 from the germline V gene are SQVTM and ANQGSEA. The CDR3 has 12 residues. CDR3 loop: CSALAGPYEQYF. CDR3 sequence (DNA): TGCAGTGCGTTAGCGGGACCTTACGAGCAGTACTTC.

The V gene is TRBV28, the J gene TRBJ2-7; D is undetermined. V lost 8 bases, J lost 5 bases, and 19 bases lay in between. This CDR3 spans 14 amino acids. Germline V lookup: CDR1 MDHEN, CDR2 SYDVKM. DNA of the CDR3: TGTGCCAGCCCGCATCCGGGTGATAGAGACGAGCAGTACTTC. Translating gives CASPHPGDRDEQYF.

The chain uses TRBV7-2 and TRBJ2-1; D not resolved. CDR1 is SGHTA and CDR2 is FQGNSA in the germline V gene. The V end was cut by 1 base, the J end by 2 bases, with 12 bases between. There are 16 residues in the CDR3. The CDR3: CASSLGFFQTYNEQFF. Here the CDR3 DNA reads TGTGCCAGCAGCTTAGGTTTTTTCCAAACCTACAATGAGCAGTTCTTC.

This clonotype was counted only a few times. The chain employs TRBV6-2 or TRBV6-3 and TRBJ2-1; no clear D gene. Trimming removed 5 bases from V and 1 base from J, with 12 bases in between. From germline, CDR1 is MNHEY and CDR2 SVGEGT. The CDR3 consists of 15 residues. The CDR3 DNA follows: TGTGCCAGCAGTCCAGAGGTTGGGTCCTACAATGAGCAGTTCTTC. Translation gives CASSPEVGSYNEQFF.

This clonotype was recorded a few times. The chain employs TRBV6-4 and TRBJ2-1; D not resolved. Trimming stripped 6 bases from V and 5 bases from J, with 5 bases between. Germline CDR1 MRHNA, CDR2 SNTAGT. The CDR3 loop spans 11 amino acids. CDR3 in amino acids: CASRDDNEQFF. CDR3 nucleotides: TGTGCCAGCAGGGATGACAATGAGCAGTTCTTC.

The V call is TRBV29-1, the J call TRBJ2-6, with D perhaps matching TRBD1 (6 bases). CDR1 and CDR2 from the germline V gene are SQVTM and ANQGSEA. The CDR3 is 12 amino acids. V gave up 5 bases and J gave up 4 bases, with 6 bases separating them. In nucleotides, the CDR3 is TGCAGCGTTCAGGGGGGGGCCAACGTCCTGACTTTC. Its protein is CSVQGGANVLTF.

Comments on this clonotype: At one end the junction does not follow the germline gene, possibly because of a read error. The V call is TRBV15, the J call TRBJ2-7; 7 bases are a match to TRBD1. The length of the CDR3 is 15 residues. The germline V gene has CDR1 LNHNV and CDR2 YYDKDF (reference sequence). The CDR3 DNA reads TGTGCCACCAACGCAGGGGGTCCAAGCTCCTATGAGCAGTACTTC. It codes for CATNAGGPSSYEQYF.

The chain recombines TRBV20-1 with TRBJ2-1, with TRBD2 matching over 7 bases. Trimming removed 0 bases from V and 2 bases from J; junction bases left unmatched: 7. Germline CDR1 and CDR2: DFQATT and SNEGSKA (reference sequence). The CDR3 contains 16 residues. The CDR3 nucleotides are TGCAGTGCTAGAGATCAGTTCCTAGCGGCCTACAATGAGCAGTTCTTC. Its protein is CSARDQFLAAYNEQFF.

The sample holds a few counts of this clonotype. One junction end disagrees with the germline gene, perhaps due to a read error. The CDR3 here is CSVRDLEEVFF. CDR3 bases: TGCAGCGTTAGGGACCTGGAGGAAGTTTTCTTT. This sequence joins TRBV29-1 and TRBJ1-1, with D possibly matching TRBD1 (5 bases). Germline CDR1 is SQVTM and CDR2 is ANQGSEA. The CDR3 runs to 11 residues.

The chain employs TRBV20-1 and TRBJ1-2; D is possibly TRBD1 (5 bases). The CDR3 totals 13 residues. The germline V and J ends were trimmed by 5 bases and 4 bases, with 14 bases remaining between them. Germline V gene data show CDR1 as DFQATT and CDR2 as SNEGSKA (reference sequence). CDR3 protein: CSASSGGSYGYTF. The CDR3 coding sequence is TGCAGTGCTTCTTCTGGGGGGAGCTATGGCTACACCTTC.

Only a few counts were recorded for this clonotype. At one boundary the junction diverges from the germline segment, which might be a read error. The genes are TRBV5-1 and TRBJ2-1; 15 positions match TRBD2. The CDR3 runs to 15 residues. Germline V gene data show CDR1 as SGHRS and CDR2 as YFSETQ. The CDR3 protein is CASSHGTSGRNEQLF. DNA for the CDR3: TGCGCCAGCAGCCACGGGACTAGCGGGAGGAATGAGCAGCTCTTC.

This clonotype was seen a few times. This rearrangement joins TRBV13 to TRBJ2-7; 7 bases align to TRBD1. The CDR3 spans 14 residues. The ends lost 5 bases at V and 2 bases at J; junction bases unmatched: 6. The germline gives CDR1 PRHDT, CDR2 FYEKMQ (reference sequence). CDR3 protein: CASSRGQMTYEQYF. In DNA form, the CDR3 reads TGTGCCAGCAGCCGGGGACAGATGACCTACGAGCAGTACTTC.

The CDR3 DNA sequence: TGTGCCAGCAGTAAGGACAGGGATTATAACTATGGCTACACCTTC. It is translated as CASSKDRDYNYGYTF. The chain combines TRBV12-3 or TRBV12-4 with TRBJ1-2; 8 nucleotides agree with TRBD1. This CDR3 has 15 amino acids. J lost 1 base, V lost 5 bases, and 6 bases had no gene match.

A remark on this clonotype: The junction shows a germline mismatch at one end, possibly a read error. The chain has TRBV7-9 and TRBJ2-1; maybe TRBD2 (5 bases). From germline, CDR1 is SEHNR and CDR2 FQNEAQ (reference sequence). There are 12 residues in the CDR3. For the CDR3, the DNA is TGTGCCAGCGGCTTAGAGGGCAATGAGCAGTTCTTC. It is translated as CASGLEGNEQFF.

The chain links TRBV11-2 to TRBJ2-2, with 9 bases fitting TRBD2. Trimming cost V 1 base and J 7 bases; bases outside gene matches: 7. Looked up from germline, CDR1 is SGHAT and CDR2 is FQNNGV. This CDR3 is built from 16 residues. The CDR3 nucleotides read TGTGCCAGCAGCTTAGCCCCGGGACTAGCCATCGGGGAGCTGTTTTTT. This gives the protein CASSLAPGLAIGELFF.

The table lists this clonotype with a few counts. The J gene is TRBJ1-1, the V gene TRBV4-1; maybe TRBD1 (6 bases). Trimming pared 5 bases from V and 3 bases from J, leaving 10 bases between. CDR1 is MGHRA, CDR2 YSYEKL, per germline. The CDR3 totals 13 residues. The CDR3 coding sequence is TGCGCCAGCAGCTTTCGACAGGACACTGAAGCTTTCTTT. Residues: CASSFRQDTEAFF.

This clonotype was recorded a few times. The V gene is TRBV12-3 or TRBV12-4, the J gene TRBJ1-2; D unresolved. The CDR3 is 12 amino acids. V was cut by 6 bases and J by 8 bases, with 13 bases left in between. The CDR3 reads CASSELFGGYTF. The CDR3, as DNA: TGTGCCAGCAGCGAACTCTTTGGCGGCTACACCTTC.

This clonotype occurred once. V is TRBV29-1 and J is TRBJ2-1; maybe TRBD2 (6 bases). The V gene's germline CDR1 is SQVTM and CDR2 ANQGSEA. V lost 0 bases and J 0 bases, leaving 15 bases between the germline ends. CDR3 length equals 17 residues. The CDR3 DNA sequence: TGCAGCGTTGAAGATCAGGCTAGGAGGGGCTCCTACAATGAGCAGTTCTTC. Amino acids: CSVEDQARRGSYNEQFF.

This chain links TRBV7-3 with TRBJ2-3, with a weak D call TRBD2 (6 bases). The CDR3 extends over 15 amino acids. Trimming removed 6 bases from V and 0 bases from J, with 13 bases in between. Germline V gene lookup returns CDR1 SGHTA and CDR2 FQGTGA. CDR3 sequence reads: CASSPRRGSTDTQYF. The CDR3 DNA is TGTGCCAGCAGTCCTCGGCGGGGAAGCACAGATACGCAGTATTTT.

The CDR3 loop reads CASSDRLIGGFRNEQFF. The CDR3 nucleotides are TGTGCCAGCAGCGACCGACTTATAGGGGGGTTCAGGAATGAGCAGTTCTTC. The genes are TRBV14 and TRBJ2-5; D tentatively fits TRBD1 or TRBD2 (6 bases each). The J call could be wrong; TRBJ2-1 is a better fit for the DNA end. From germline, CDR1 is SGHDN and CDR2 FVKESK. This CDR3 spans 17 amino acids.